This note documents a single T cell receptor (beta chain) sequence. Its ends do not fully match the called genes, so a read error is possible. This record belongs to a study of blood T cell repertoires in COVID-19. Some clones are missing from TCRdb's copy, which holds only in-frame ones; the method was immunoSEQ multiplex PCR. The sample includes more than 85,000 clones, 84% of them seen just once. The CDR3 runs to 16 residues. CDR1 is SSHAT, CDR2 FNYEAQ, per germline (reference sequence). V gene TRBV7-7 combines with J gene TRBJ2-5; 11 positions agree with TRBD2. The clonotype was recovered from a human donor in a cohort sampled during active COVID-19. Sequenced: peripheral blood. The CDR3, as DNA: TGTGCTAGCAGCTTGGTGGGGACTAGCGGAAAAGAGACCCAGTACTTC. Translating it yields CASSLVGTSGKETQYF.